These 26 T cell receptor beta chains were sequenced from one sample in a study of post-analysis software for immune sequencing data. Study-level points and caveats: In patients, about five TRBV segments were more frequent than in controls, with TRBV5-6, TRBV5-1 and TRBV20-1 among them.

These receptors are not linked to any known antigen. Tagging with unique molecular identifiers was a feature of the TCR beta cDNA libraries. One entry per CDR3 protein results from TCRdb running MiXCR on the PCR reads. The sample consists of more than 500,000 distinct CDR3 sequences, approximately 31% of them appearing once. The sample taken for sequencing was blood. The source is a girl aged 2 to 17 with multiple sclerosis.

This clonotype appeared a few times. The V and J genes are TRBV29-1 and TRBJ1-1, with D perhaps matching TRBD1 (6 bases). Trimming took off 3 bases at V and 11 bases at J, with 13 bases between the two ends. The V gene's germline CDR1 is SQVTM and CDR2 ANQGSEA. The length of the CDR3 is 11 residues. The CDR3 coding sequence is TGCAGCGTTGACGAAGGGGGGCATGCTTTCTTT. This encodes CSVDEGGHAFF.

This clonotype was seen a few times. The genes are TRBV13 and TRBJ2-7, with D uncertain. Trimming took off 4 bases at V and 3 bases at J, with 10 bases between the two ends. CDR1 and CDR2 from the germline V gene are PRHDT and FYEKMQ (reference sequence). This CDR3 has 13 amino acids. CDR3 loop: CASSWLPLYEQYF. In DNA form, the CDR3 reads TGTGCCAGCAGCTGGCTCCCCCTCTACGAGCAGTACTTC.

This clonotype came up a few times. V is TRBV24-1 and J is TRBJ2-3; 7 bases are a match to TRBD2. With 6 bases clipped from V and 0 bases from J, the junction kept 8 bases outside the gene matches. Germline V CDR1 and CDR2: KGHDR, SFDVKD. The length of the CDR3 is 16 residues. As DNA, the CDR3 is TGTGCCACCAGTATTGCGGGGGAAGTAAGCACAGATACGCAGTATTTT. This gives the protein CATSIAGEVSTDTQYF.

This chain joins TRBV5-1 and TRBJ2-7; 7 bases map to TRBD1. Germline lookup yields CDR1 SGHRS and CDR2 YFSETQ. This CDR3 is built from 16 residues. Trimming at V came to 3 bases and at J to 2 bases, leaving 11 bases not matched to a gene. The CDR3 spells CASSSTTGTATYEQYF. The CDR3 region has the DNA TGCGCCAGCAGCTCAACTACCGGGACAGCAACCTACGAGCAGTACTTC.

Notes on this clonotype: The germline gene is not matched at one end of the junction; a read error may be the cause. The chain has TRBV15 and TRBJ2-3; tentatively, D is TRBD2 (7 bases). CDR3 length: 13 residues. Germline V lookup: CDR1 LNHNV, CDR2 YYDKDF (reference sequence). The CDR3 bases are TGTGCCACCAGCAGGGGGGGGGCAGATACGCGGTATTTT. Encoded protein: CATSRGGADTRYF. The full variable domain, rest sourced from reference TRBV15 and TRBJ2-3, is DAMVIQNPRYQVTQFGKPVTLSCSQTLNHNVMYWYQQKSSQAPKLLFHYYDKDFNNEADTPDNFQSRRPNTSFCFLDIRSPGLGDTAMYLCATSRGGADTRYFGPGTRLTVL.

To note about this clonotype: Since the CDR3 does not end with the conserved phenylalanine or tryptophan, this likely comes from a read error. The chain carries TRBV7-2 and TRBJ2-3; 11 bases agree with TRBD2. Germline V gene sequence: CDR1 SGHTA, CDR2 FQGNSA. Trimming at V came to 1 base and at J to 2 bases, leaving 2 bases not matched to a gene. This CDR3 is 16 amino acids long. The CDR3 here is CASSLGLAGYTDTQYC. CDR3 nucleotide sequence: TGTGCCAGCAGCTTAGGACTAGCGGGGTACACAGATACGCAGTATTGT.

The V and J genes are TRBV7-2 and TRBJ1-2; 9 bases map to TRBD1. Germline V gene data show CDR1 as SGHTA and CDR2 as FQGNSA. There are 15 residues in the CDR3. Trimming removed 4 bases from V and 7 bases from J; junction bases left unmatched: 10. CDR3 in amino acids: CASSSLPRDRAGYTF. The CDR3 DNA reads TGTGCCAGCAGCTCACTTCCCCGGGACAGGGCTGGCTACACCTTC.

The chain joins TRBV15 to TRBJ1-6; no clear D gene. The CDR3 has 15 residues. V was trimmed by 0 bases and J by 9 bases, leaving 12 bases between them. Germline V CDR1 and CDR2: LNHNV, YYDKDF (reference sequence). The DNA of the CDR3 is TGTGCCACCAGCAGAGAAGGGCAGCGTTCTTCACCCCTCCACTTT. Amino acids: CATSREGQRSSPLHF.

The chain carries TRBV3-1 and TRBJ2-7, with D perhaps TRBD1 or TRBD2 (6 bases each). Trimming pared 4 bases from V and 6 bases from J, leaving 19 bases between. Germline V gene sequence: CDR1 LGHDT, CDR2 YNNKEL (reference sequence). The CDR3 has 15 amino acids. CDR3 residues: CASSPVSMGGGEQYF. CDR3 DNA sequence: TGTGCCAGCAGCCCGGTCTCGATGGGGGGCGGCGAGCAGTACTTC.

J is TRBJ2-3 and V is TRBV5-1; 14 bases match TRBD2. The length of the CDR3 is 17 residues. From germline, CDR1 is SGHRS and CDR2 YFSETQ. The V segment lost 4 bases and the J segment 2 bases; nucleotides outside the gene matches: 6. The CDR3 spells CASSKGTSGGPTDTQYF. In DNA, the CDR3 is TGCGCCAGCAGCAAAGGGACTAGCGGGGGACCCACAGATACGCAGTATTTT.

In its sample, this clonotype was seen a few times. The rearrangement uses TRBV12-3 or TRBV12-4 and TRBJ1-1; 7 positions match TRBD1. This CDR3 has 13 amino acids. V was pared by 6 bases and J by 10 bases, with 11 bases of the junction left unmatched. The CDR3 DNA reads TGTGCCAGCAGCGAGGGGGCGAGGTCCCGAGCTTTCTTT. Translation: CASSEGARSRAFF.

The genes are TRBV4-1 and TRBJ2-1, with D maybe TRBD2 (6 bases). V dropped 3 bases and J dropped 5 bases, with 23 bases sitting between them. In germline, CDR1 is MGHRA, CDR2 YSYEKL. The CDR3 totals 18 residues. The CDR3 protein is CASSHIALGWEENNEQFF. As DNA, the CDR3 is TGCGCCAGCAGCCACATTGCACTAGGCTGGGAGGAGAACAATGAGCAGTTCTTC.

This clonotype was observed a few times. The V gene is TRBV7-2, the J gene TRBJ2-1, with D possibly TRBD2 on 5 matching bases. The length of the CDR3 is 13 residues. Per the germline V gene, CDR1 is SGHTA and CDR2 is FQGNSA. V was clipped by 5 bases and J by 8 bases, with 13 bases between them. The CDR3: CASSPERVHEQFF. CDR3 coding DNA: TGTGCCAGCAGCCCCGAGAGGGTTCATGAGCAGTTCTTC.

The CDR3 DNA sequence: TGTGCCAGCAGTGCCGCTCGGGGCGGGGGGGCCTCAGATACGCAGTATTTT. It yields the protein CASSAARGGGASDTQYF. The chain carries TRBV6-1 and TRBJ2-3; TRBD2 matches 9 bases. With 4 bases clipped from V and 4 bases from J, the junction kept 12 bases outside the gene matches. This CDR3 has 17 residues. Per the germline V gene, CDR1 is MNHNS and CDR2 is SASEGT.

V is TRBV7-2 and J is TRBJ2-3, with 16 bases identical to TRBD2. The V gene's germline CDR1 is SGHTA and CDR2 FQGNSA. The CDR3 consists of 18 residues. The ends lost 5 bases at V and 4 bases at J; junction bases unmatched: 9. The CDR3 loop reads CASSGGLAGGPFSDTQYF. The CDR3 DNA reads TGTGCCAGCAGCGGGGGACTAGCGGGGGGGCCTTTTTCAGATACGCAGTATTTT.

V gene TRBV5-1 combines with J gene TRBJ2-1; 7 bases agree with TRBD2. This CDR3 comprises 15 residues. The V gene's germline CDR1 is SGHRS and CDR2 YFSETQ. The J segment lost 6 bases and the V segment lost 3 bases, leaving 9 bases of the junction unmatched. CDR3 sequence reads: CASSSPGGGVNEQFF. The CDR3 region has the DNA TGCGCCAGCAGCTCGCCGGGGGGAGGGGTCAATGAGCAGTTCTTC.

This clonotype was observed a few times. This CDR3 is CSARAGTGLGEQYF. For the CDR3, the DNA is TGCAGTGCTAGGGCGGGGACAGGTCTGGGAGAGCAGTACTTC. The chain couples TRBV20-1 to TRBJ2-4, with TRBD1 matching 8 bases. J was trimmed by 13 bases and V by 3 bases; bases with no gene match: 14. Germline lookup yields CDR1 DFQATT and CDR2 SNEGSKA (reference sequence). CDR3 length equals 14 residues.

The rearrangement links TRBV6-1 to TRBJ1-5; no reliable D call. Germline assignment: CDR1 MNHNS and CDR2 SASEGT. V lost 1 base, J lost 5 bases, and 6 bases lay in between. The CDR3 is 13 residues long. The CDR3 spells CASSEVNDQPQHF. The CDR3 DNA is TGTGCCAGCAGTGAAGTGAACGATCAGCCCCAGCATTTT.

Only a few counts were recorded for this clonotype. The chain couples TRBV20-1 to TRBJ1-1, with D possibly being TRBD1 (5 bases). V was trimmed by 5 bases and J by 3 bases, leaving 13 bases between them. CDR3 length equals 13 residues. CDR1 DFQATT and CDR2 SNEGSKA come from the germline V gene (reference sequence). CDR3 loop: CSAPRGTDTEAFF. The CDR3 DNA sequence: TGCAGTGCTCCCCGGGGGACGGACACTGAAGCTTTCTTT.

This clonotype was observed a few times. The J gene is TRBJ1-5, the V gene TRBV6-1; D gene ambiguous. Germline lookup yields CDR1 MNHNS and CDR2 SASEGT. CDR3 length: 15 residues. The V gene lost 6 bases and the J gene lost 1 base, with 13 bases spanning the gap. CDR3 protein: CASRIIRASNQPQHF. The CDR3 coding sequence is TGTGCCAGCAGAATAATAAGGGCCAGCAATCAGCCCCAGCATTTT.

The table lists this clonotype with a few counts. CDR3 protein: CASSYIDRGGADTQYF. Written as DNA, the CDR3 is TGTGCCAGCAGTTATATTGACAGGGGAGGTGCAGATACGCAGTATTTT. The V call is TRBV6-6, the J call TRBJ2-3, with 8 bases fitting TRBD1. The CDR3 sequence is 16 residues long. Germline V gives CDR1 MNHNY, CDR2 SVGAGI (reference sequence). V dropped 3 bases and J dropped 4; count of bases not matched to a gene: 9.

V usage is TRBV29-1 and J usage is TRBJ2-3; 8 nucleotides align to TRBD2. This CDR3 region has 14 residues. Germline assignment: CDR1 SQVTM and CDR2 ANQGSEA. With 4 bases clipped from V and 4 bases from J, the junction kept 7 bases outside the gene matches. The DNA for the CDR3 is TGCAGCGTTGGCTTGGCGGGGGGTGCAGATACGCAGTATTTT. Protein product: CSVGLAGGADTQYF.

The V gene is TRBV5-6, the J gene TRBJ2-5, with 8 bases identical to TRBD1. The germline gives CDR1 SGHDT, CDR2 YYEEEE. The CDR3 is 15 amino acids. Trimming at V came to 1 base and at J to 1 base, leaving 3 bases not matched to a gene. Written as DNA, the CDR3 is TGTGCCAGCAGCTTGAACCAGGGGGCCCAAGAGACCCAGTACTTC. It codes for CASSLNQGAQETQYF. Complete variable domain (other parts from reference TRBV5-6 and TRBJ2-5): DAGVTQSPTHLIKTRGQQVTLRCSPKSGHDTVSWYQQALGQGPQFIFQYYEEEERQRGNFPDRFSGHQFPNYSSELNVNALLLGDSALYLCASSLNQGAQETQYFGPGTRLLVL.

This sequence joins TRBV12-3 or TRBV12-4 and TRBJ2-3; 7 nucleotides agree with TRBD2. This CDR3 contains 16 residues. J lost 1 base, V lost 3 bases, and 7 bases had no gene match. CDR3 bases: TGTGCCAGCAGTTTTGGTTTTGCGGGAGGCACAGATACGCAGTATTTT. This translates into CASSFGFAGGTDTQYF.

The chain employs TRBV20-1 and TRBJ1-2; D uncertain. There are 14 residues in the CDR3. V was pared by 6 bases and J by 3 bases, with 17 bases between. Germline CDR1 and CDR2: DFQATT and SNEGSKA (reference sequence). The CDR3 bases are TGCAGTGCAAACGACCTCGTTCGGGACTATGGCTACACCTTC. Translating it yields CSANDLVRDYGYTF.

This clonotype came up a few times. V gene TRBV20-1 combines with J gene TRBJ2-3; TRBD1 matches at 11 bases. CDR1 is DFQATT and CDR2 is SNEGSKA in the germline V gene (reference sequence). The CDR3 is 14 amino acids. V was clipped by 6 bases and J by 6 bases; unmatched bases: 8. The DNA for the CDR3 is TGCAGTGCACCTGGGACAGGGGGTATCGATACGCAGTATTTT. Its protein product is CSAPGTGGIDTQYF.